The clone carrying this TCR beta chain was detected many times. The entry originates in a study of regulatory T cells in long-lasting Graves disease. V was shortened by 7 bases and J by 7 bases, with 18 bases between the two germline ends. Germline V gene lookup returns CDR1 MNHEY and CDR2 SMNVEV (reference sequence). The CDR3 contains 14 residues. Time point specified: newly diagnosed GD, antithyroid drugs for less than 3 months. Extracted PBMC RNA gave rise to the TCR library. Through Arm-PCR of CDR3 regions and iRepertoire HTBI primers, TCR beta libraries were built. TCRdb itself ran the multiplex PCR reads through MiXCR, one entry per CDR3 protein. Of some 560,000 distinct CDR3 sequences in the sample, roughly 15% were seen once. These data are also associated with another study on T cells in Graves' hyperthyroidism and ophthalmopathy.

The chain links TRBV27 to TRBJ2-3; D is perhaps TRBD2 (6 bases). The clonotype was recovered from a woman aged 35-60 years with Graves disease. The starting material was peripheral blood mononuclear cells (PBMCs), obtained at new diagnosis, from a patient treated with antithyroid drugs. CDR3 sequence: CASTGGTAANTQYF. CDR3 bases: TGTGCCAGCACTGGAGGGACGGCAGCGAATACGCAGTATTTT.